This TCR beta chain was captured in a study of beta chain features in type 1 diabetes. Expressed TCRB transcripts were sequenced because the entire RNA isolate underwent reverse transcription. Here immunoSEQ multiplex PCR was the method, and the copy in TCRdb shows in-frame clones only, minus some. The repertoire holds 860,000 or so clones, with under 20% as singletons. CDR1 is SGHTA, CDR2 FQGNSA, per germline. The length of the CDR3 is 12 residues. Trimming removed 2 bases from V and 8 bases from J, with 9 bases in between. As for this clone: Antigen: not known.

The study, taken as a whole, reports: Researchers report that Type 1 diabetes patients had moderately but significantly shorter TCRB CDR3s across all four CD4+ subsets. The naive, central memory and Treg TCRB repertoires showed an apparent similarity that was greater among patients than among healthy donors.

Sequenced input: naive CD4+ T cells from blood. The sequence came from a woman between 18 and 30 years old in good health. The chain couples TRBV7-2 to TRBJ1-2, with no clear D. The CDR3 loop reads CASSLSLRGYTF. CDR3 DNA sequence: TGTGCCAGCAGCTTAAGTCTCCGGGGCTACACCTTC.